This T cell receptor beta chain was sequenced in a study of blood T cell repertoires in COVID-19. Only in-frame clones appear in the TCRdb table, and some are missing; sequencing was by immunoSEQ multiplex PCR. The table lists approximately 70,000 clones, 75% to 85% of them singletons. Germline-derived CDR1 and CDR2 are SGHRS and YFSETQ. V lost 0 bases and J lost 7, with 12 bases in between. The CDR3 runs 14 residues. The source is a woman in her fifties or sixties with acute or convalescent COVID-19. Specimen: peripheral blood. The chain has TRBV5-1 and TRBJ2-3; tentative D call: TRBD2 (5 bases). The CDR3 nucleotides read TGCGCCAGCAGCTTGGCCTTTGCCGGGAATACGCAGTATTTT. As protein: CASSLAFAGNTQYF.